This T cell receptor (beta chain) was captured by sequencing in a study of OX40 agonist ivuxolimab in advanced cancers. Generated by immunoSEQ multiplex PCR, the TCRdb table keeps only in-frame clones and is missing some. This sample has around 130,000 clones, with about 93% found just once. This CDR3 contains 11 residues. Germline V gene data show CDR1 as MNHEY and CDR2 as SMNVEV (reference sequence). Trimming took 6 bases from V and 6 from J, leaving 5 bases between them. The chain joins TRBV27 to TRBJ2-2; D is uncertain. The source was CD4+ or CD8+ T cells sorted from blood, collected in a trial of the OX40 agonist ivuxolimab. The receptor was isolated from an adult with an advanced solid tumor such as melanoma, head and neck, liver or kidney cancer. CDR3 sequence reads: CASRSAGELFF. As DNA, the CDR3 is TGTGCCAGCAGATCCGCCGGGGAGCTGTTTTTT.